This T cell receptor (beta chain) was recorded in a study of response to subunit inactivated influenza vaccine. This clonotype was found a few times. Its target is unknown. The CDR3 has 14 amino acids. Trimming cost V 1 base and J 0 bases, with 7 bases left between them. Each CDR3 protein gets one entry after TCRdb re-called the RT-PCR reads with MiXCR. The sample records hundreds of thousands of distinct CDR3 sequences, approximately 12% being singletons. Study results and caveats: It was the authors' suggestion that each seasonal influenza vaccination recruits few new T cells.

Sequenced material: PBMCs from blood, taken on the day of vaccination. The sequence came from a man aged 50 or older who received an inactivated influenza vaccine. The V gene is TRBV12-3 or TRBV12-4, the J gene TRBJ2-7; no reliable D call. CDR3: CASSLDRPSYEQYF. The CDR3 DNA is TGTGCCAGCAGTTTAGATCGTCCCTCCTACGAGCAGTACTTC.